The clone carrying this T cell receptor beta chain was detected a few times. What it binds is unknown. This specimen comes from a study of shared clonotypes between healthy human individuals. Study as a whole: A couple of women and a few men aged 18 to 49 made up the donors. Study observations and caveats: Among donors, the sharing of clonotypes was expected to be influenced by sequencing depth. Generation of non-shared clonotypes was less probable than generation of clonotypes shared by all four donors.

Every subset's genomic DNA went evenly onto several immunoSEQ plates. Assay: immunoSEQ multiplex PCR; the TCRdb copy retains only in-frame clones and omits some. The sample includes about 230,000 clones, 50% to 75% seen only once; the top ten take 11%. The ends were cut back, 7 bases at V and 4 bases at J, with 14 bases in the middle. CDR3 length equals 13 residues. CDR1 and CDR2 from the germline V gene are SGHRS and YFSETQ. The rearrangement uses TRBV5-1 and TRBJ2-5; perhaps TRBD1 as D (6 bases). The clonotype comes from a young man in good health. Sequenced sample: memory CD4+ T cells sorted from blood. Subset indicated: CD45RA-negative fraction. The DNA of the CDR3 is TGCGCCAGCTCGACAGGCCCGGGAGAGACCCAGTACTTC. This encodes CASSTGPGETQYF.